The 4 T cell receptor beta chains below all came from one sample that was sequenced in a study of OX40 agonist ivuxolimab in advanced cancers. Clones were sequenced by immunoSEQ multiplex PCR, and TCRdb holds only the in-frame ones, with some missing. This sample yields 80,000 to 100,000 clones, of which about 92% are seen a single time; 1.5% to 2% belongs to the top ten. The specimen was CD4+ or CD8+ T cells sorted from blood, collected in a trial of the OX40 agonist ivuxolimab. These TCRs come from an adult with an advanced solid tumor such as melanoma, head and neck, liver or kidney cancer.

The CDR3 sequence: CASRTSSGRGRNEQFF. CDR3 bases: TGTGCCAGCAGAACGTCTAGCGGGAGGGGTCGCAATGAGCAGTTCTTC. J is TRBJ2-1 and V is TRBV28; 12 positions match TRBD2. The CDR3 consists of 16 residues. V trimming: 6 bases; J trimming: 6 bases; junction bases outside the gene matches: 9. Germline values: CDR1 MDHEN, CDR2 SYDVKM.

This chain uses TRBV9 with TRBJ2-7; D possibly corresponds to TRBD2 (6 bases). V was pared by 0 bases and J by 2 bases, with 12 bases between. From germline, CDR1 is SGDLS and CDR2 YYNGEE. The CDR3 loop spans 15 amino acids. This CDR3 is CASSVDSSATYEQYF. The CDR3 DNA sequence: TGTGCCAGCAGCGTAGATTCTAGCGCGACCTACGAGCAGTACTTC.

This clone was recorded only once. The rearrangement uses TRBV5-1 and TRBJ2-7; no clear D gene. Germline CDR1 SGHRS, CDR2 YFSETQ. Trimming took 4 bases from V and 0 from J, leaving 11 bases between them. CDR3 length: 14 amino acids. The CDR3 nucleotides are TGCGCCAGCAGCCCGACGGTTAGCTCCTACGAGCAGTACTTC. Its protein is CASSPTVSSYEQYF.

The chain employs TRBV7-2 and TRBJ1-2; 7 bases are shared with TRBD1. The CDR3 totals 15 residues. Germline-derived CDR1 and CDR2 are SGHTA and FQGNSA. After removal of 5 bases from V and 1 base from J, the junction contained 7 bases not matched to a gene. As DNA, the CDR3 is TGTGCCAGCAGCCGAGGACAGGACTATAACTATGGCTACACCTTC. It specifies CASSRGQDYNYGYTF.